This entry lists 15 T cell receptor beta chains sequenced from one sample in a study of T cells in Graves' hyperthyroidism and ophthalmopathy. RNA transcripts served as the template for amplifying TCR beta CDR3 regions. TCR CDR3 regions were first amplified by RT-PCR with HTBI primers. TCRdb independently ran MiXCR on the multiplex PCR reads; one entry per CDR3 protein. The sample has around 760,000 distinct CDR3 sequences, 30% to 40% seen once. The material sequenced was blood. These receptors all stem from a woman in her thirties or forties with Graves' hyperthyroidism.

The CDR3 DNA sequence: TGTGCCAGCAGCTCCGACAGGGGACCCAAGTACCGCGATTCACCCCTCCACTTT. Protein sequence: CASSSDRGPKYRDSPLHF. The chain recombines TRBV7-9 with TRBJ1-6, with TRBD1 matching over 8 bases. Looked up from germline, CDR1 is SEHNR and CDR2 is FQNEAQ (reference sequence). CDR3 size: 18 residues. With 4 bases clipped from V and 8 bases from J, the junction kept 16 bases outside the gene matches.

This clonotype was detected once. The rearrangement links TRBV7-8 to TRBJ2-3; D is uncertain. V gave up 5 bases and J gave up 3 bases, with 12 bases separating them. In germline, CDR1 is SGHVS, CDR2 FQNEAQ. CDR3 length: 14 amino acids. The CDR3 here is CASSQESQTDTQYF. Here the CDR3 DNA reads TGTGCCAGCAGCCAAGAGTCTCAGACAGATACGCAGTATTTT.

The V and J genes are TRBV7-9 and TRBJ2-7; 12 bases fit TRBD1. V lost 5 bases and J lost 6; bases outside the gene matches: 8. The CDR3 contains 15 residues. Germline V CDR1 and CDR2: SEHNR, FQNEAQ (reference sequence). The CDR3 sequence: CASSHRDRGLGEQYF. Written as DNA, the CDR3 is TGTGCCAGCAGCCACCGGGACAGGGGGCTTGGCGAGCAGTACTTC.

The gene calls are TRBV19 and TRBJ1-2; D remains ambiguous. From germline, CDR1 is LNHDA and CDR2 SQIVND (reference sequence). The CDR3 totals 15 residues. V was trimmed by 9 bases and J by 8 bases, leaving 25 bases between them. In DNA form, the CDR3 reads TGTGCCAGCTCACCACCGTCTATTAACGAGAGGGGCTACACCTTC. Its translation is CASSPPSINERGYTF.

In this sample, this clonotype turned up many times. The chain employs TRBV10-2 and TRBJ1-2; possible D gene TRBD1, 5 bases. The CDR3 has 11 residues. V lost 7 bases to trimming and J lost 8 bases, with 11 bases between them. Germline lookup yields CDR1 WSHSY and CDR2 SAAADI. The CDR3 region is CASTQGRGYTF. CDR3 nucleotide sequence: TGCGCCAGCACCCAGGGAAGGGGCTACACCTTC.

This clonotype was seen only once. The rearrangement joins TRBV6-4 to TRBJ1-5; D is possibly TRBD1 (6 bases). The CDR3 spans 14 residues. CDR1 is MRHNA and CDR2 is SNTAGT in the germline V gene. Trimming removed 5 bases from V and 6 bases from J, with 14 bases in between. The chain's CDR3 is CASSQTGMSQPQHF. CDR3 sequence (DNA): TGTGCCAGCAGTCAGACAGGAATGAGTCAGCCCCAGCATTTT.

This clonotype was counted ten times or more. This rearrangement joins TRBV7-8 to TRBJ2-7; perhaps TRBD2 as D (7 bases). Germline V gene sequence: CDR1 SGHVS, CDR2 FQNEAQ. Between the trimmed V and J ends, which lost 8 bases and 2 bases, there was a span of 13 bases. This CDR3 region has 13 residues. This CDR3 is CASQGTTTYEQYF. As DNA, the CDR3 is TGTGCCAGCCAGGGGACTACGACCTACGAGCAGTACTTC.

There are many counts of this clonotype. The V and J genes are TRBV25-1 and TRBJ1-2, with a possible D match to TRBD1 (5 bases). The V gene lost 5 bases and the J gene lost 5 bases, with 15 bases spanning the gap. Germline assignment: CDR1 MGHDK and CDR2 SYGVNS. The CDR3 has 14 residues. The CDR3 coding sequence is TGTGCCAGCAGTTCGACAGTGAAAGGATATGGCTACACCTTC. This sequence encodes CASSSTVKGYGYTF.

This clonotype was seen a handful of times. The chain carries TRBV4-3 and TRBJ1-5; D not certain. Germline CDR1 reads LGHNA; CDR2 reads YSLEER. V shed 0 bases and J shed 7 bases, with 13 bases lying between them. The CDR3 contains 15 residues. In nucleotides, the CDR3 is TGCGCCAGCAGCCAAGAGTGGCGGTCGGGACAGCCCCAGCATTTT. It yields the protein CASSQEWRSGQPQHF.

In this sample, this clonotype turned up many times. J is TRBJ1-1 and V is TRBV7-3; D uncertain. The CDR3 covers 13 residues. Trimming removed 3 bases at V and 0 bases at J, with 5 bases between. The germline gives CDR1 SGHTA, CDR2 FQGTGA. The CDR3: CASSFSMNTEAFF. The DNA for the CDR3 is TGTGCCAGCAGCTTTTCGATGAACACTGAAGCTTTCTTT.

Concerning this clonotype: This may arise from a read error, as a much more abundant clone is one base away. The chain recombines TRBV20-1 with TRBJ2-7; D is possibly TRBD1 or TRBD2 (6 bases each). The germline V gene has CDR1 DFQATT and CDR2 SNEGSKA (reference sequence). With 0 bases removed from V and 5 bases from J, the gap between germline ends came to 14 bases. The CDR3 is made up of 14 amino acids. CDR3 in DNA: TGCAGTGCTAGAGATGTACAGGGAGGCAACGAGCAGTACTTC. Encoded protein: CSARDVQGGNEQYF.

With respect to this clonotype: At one end the junction does not follow the germline gene, possibly because of a read error. The chain combines TRBV6-4 with TRBJ1-6; D is undetermined. The germline CDR1 and CDR2 sequences are MRHNA and SNTAGT. The CDR3 is 14 residues long. In DNA, the CDR3 is TGTGCCAGCAGTTACTCAGGACTTAATTCACCCCTCCACTTT. This codes for CASSYSGLNSPLHF.

This clonotype was detected ten times or more. The chain couples TRBV2 to TRBJ1-3; no firm D call. The V end was cut by 1 base, the J end by 1 base, with 17 bases between. The germline gives CDR1 SNHLY, CDR2 FYNNEI. The CDR3 has 18 amino acids. CDR3 DNA: TGTGCCAGCAGTGAAGGTCACACCCCAGGTCGTTCTGGAAACACCATATATTTT. Protein: CASSEGHTPGRSGNTIYF.

This clonotype was counted at least ten times. The rearrangement links TRBV9 to TRBJ1-5; 8 bases are shared with TRBD1. There are 15 residues in the CDR3. Germline V gene sequence: CDR1 SGDLS, CDR2 YYNGEE. Unmatched junction bases numbered 10, after V lost 4 bases and J lost 7 bases. DNA for the CDR3: TGTGCCAGCAGCCCATACGACAGGGGCGTCCAGCCCCAGCATTTT. Its protein is CASSPYDRGVQPQHF.

In this sample, this clonotype turned up once. The junction departs from germline at one end; a sequencing error may be responsible. The chain carries TRBV10-3 and TRBJ2-2; weak D call: TRBD1 (5 bases). This CDR3 has 15 amino acids. Germline assignment: CDR1 ENHRY and CDR2 SYGVKD. Here the CDR3 DNA reads TGTGCCTCCCTAGGGGAAAGGTTGAACGCCGGGGAGCTGTTTTTT. This encodes CASLGERLNAGELFF.